Listed below are T cell receptor beta chains from one sample, sequenced in a study of blood T cell repertoires in COVID-19. TCRdb's copy holds only in-frame clones and misses some; the assay was immunoSEQ multiplex PCR. The table records tens of thousands of clones, approximately 88% of them present only once. The sample taken for sequencing was peripheral blood. These receptors all stem from a man aged 40-49 years with COVID-19, enrolled during active disease. CDR3s include the opening cysteine and the closing phenylalanine or tryptophan. D genes are given only for firm matches. Part of the rows lack a size; the others show once, few, many or a class for expanded clones.

j_call | clone_size | d_call | v_call | cdr3_aa | cdr3_nt
TRBJ1-1 | . | . | TRBV2 | CASSSPDMNTEAFF | TGTGCCAGCAGTTCCCCAGACATGAACACTGAAGCTTTCTTT
TRBJ2-7 | . | TRBD2 | TRBV4-1 | CASSQAGTGGFEQYF | TGCGCCAGCAGCCAAGCCGGGACGGGGGGGTTCGAGCAGTACTTC
TRBJ2-5 | . | TRBD2 | TRBV7-2 | CASSRSGEPIETQYF | TGTGCCAGCAGCCGTAGCGGGGAACCAATAGAGACCCAGTACTTC
TRBJ1-6 | . | . | TRBV19 | CASSTQINNSPLHF | TGTGCCAGTAGTACTCAGATTAATAATTCACCCCTCCACTTT
TRBJ1-1 | . | . | TRBV4-1 | CASSPTYDTEAFF | TGCGCCAGCAGCCCAACCTATGACACTGAAGCTTTCTTT
TRBJ2-7 | . | . | TRBV27 | CASSTGFEQYF | TGTGCCAGCAGTACAGGGTTCGAGCAGTACTTC
TRBJ1-4 | . | . | TRBV27 | CASSLNSVATNEKLFF | TGTGCCAGCAGTTTAAATTCGGTTGCAACTAATGAAAAACTGTTTTTT
TRBJ1-5 | . | . | TRBV7-9 | CASSPWTDDQPQHF | TGTGCCAGCAGCCCCTGGACAGATGATCAGCCCCAGCATTTT
TRBJ1-5 | . | TRBD1 | TRBV19 | CASSTIGQGAGLRLEVSNQPQHF | TGTGCCAGTAGTACCATAGGACAGGGGGCAGGTCTAAGGCTGGAAGTAAGCAATCAGCCCCAGCATTTT
TRBJ1-1 | few | TRBD1 | TRBV6-5 | CASSLGTVRNTEAFF | TGTGCCAGCAGTCTCGGGACAGTGAGGAACACTGAAGCTTTCTTT
TRBJ2-7 | . | . | TRBV2 | CASSEYYEQYF | TGTGCCAGCAGTGAGTACTACGAGCAGTACTTC
TRBJ2-1 | . | TRBD2 | TRBV27 | CASSRLGLGTSGTDNEQFF | TGTGCCAGCAGTCGATTGGGCCTTGGGACTAGCGGGACTGACAATGAGCAGTTCTTC
TRBJ1-1 | . | TRBD1 | TRBV20-1 | CSASTVGTGGTEAFF | TGCAGTGCTAGTACGGTAGGGACAGGGGGGACTGAAGCTTTCTTT
TRBJ1-3 | once | . | TRBV19 | CASSLLSFSGNTIYF | TGTGCCAGTAGTCTTCTGTCCTTCTCTGGAAACACCATATATTTT
TRBJ2-3 | . | . | TRBV11-3 | CASSQVTPSLGSTDTQYF | TGTGCCAGCAGTCAAGTAACCCCTAGCCTCGGTAGCACAGATACGCAGTATTTT
TRBJ1-2 | . | . | TRBV6-5 | CASNPANTGNYGYTF | TGTGCCAGCAACCCAGCCAATACAGGGAACTATGGCTACACCTTC
TRBJ1-6 | . | . | TRBV27 | CASSFQRDNSPLHF | TGTGCCAGCAGTTTCCAACGCGATAATTCACCCCTCCACTTT
TRBJ1-1 | . | . | TRBV28 | CASSLTGGLNTEAFF | TGTGCCAGCAGCCTGACAGGAGGCTTGAACACTGAAGCTTTCTTT
TRBJ2-1 | . | TRBD2 | TRBV30 | CAWSIVTGTSGLYEQFF | TGTGCCTGGAGTATTGTCACCGGGACTAGCGGGCTATATGAGCAGTTCTTC
TRBJ2-5 | . | . | TRBV24-1 | CATSDSSQGFETQYF | TGTGCCACCAGTGATTCCTCTCAGGGTTTCGAGACCCAGTACTTC
TRBJ2-7 | . | TRBD1 | TRBV6-5 | CASGRDRGNEQYF | TGTGCCAGCGGCCGGGACAGGGGTAACGAGCAGTACTTC
TRBJ2-1 | . | . | TRBV28 | CATSGGYNEQFF | TGTGCCACCTCCGGAGGGTACAATGAGCAGTTCTTC